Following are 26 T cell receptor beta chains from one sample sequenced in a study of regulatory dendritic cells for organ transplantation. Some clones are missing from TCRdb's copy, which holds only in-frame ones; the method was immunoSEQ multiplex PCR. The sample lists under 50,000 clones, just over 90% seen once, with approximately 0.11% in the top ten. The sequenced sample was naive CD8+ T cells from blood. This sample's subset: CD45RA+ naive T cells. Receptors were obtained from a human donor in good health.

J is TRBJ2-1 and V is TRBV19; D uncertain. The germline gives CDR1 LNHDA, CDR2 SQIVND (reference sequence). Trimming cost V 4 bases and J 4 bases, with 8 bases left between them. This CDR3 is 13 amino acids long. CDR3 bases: TGTGCCAGTAGTAGAGGCGCTTACAATGAGCAGTTCTTC. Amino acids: CASSRGAYNEQFF.

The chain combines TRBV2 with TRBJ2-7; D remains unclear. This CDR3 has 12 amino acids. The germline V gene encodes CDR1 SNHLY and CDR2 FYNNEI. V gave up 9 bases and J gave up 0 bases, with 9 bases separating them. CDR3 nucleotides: TGTGCCAGTACCCGACCCTCCTACGAGCAGTACTTC. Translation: CASTRPSYEQYF.

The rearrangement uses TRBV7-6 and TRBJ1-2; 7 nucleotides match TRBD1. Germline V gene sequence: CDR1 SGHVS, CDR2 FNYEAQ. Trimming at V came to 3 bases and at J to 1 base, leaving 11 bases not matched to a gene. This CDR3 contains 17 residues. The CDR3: CASSFSPGTELNYGYTF. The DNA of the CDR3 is TGTGCCAGCAGCTTTTCCCCCGGGACAGAGCTTAACTATGGCTACACCTTC.

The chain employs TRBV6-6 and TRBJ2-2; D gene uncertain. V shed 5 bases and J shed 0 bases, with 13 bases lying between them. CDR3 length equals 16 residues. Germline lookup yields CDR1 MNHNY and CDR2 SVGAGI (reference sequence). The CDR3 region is CASSQVRAANTGELFF. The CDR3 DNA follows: TGTGCCAGCAGTCAGGTGCGCGCCGCGAACACCGGGGAGCTGTTTTTT.

CDR3 sequence reads: CASSPRGKNIQYF. For the CDR3, the DNA is TGTGCCAGTAGTCCTCGGGGCAAAAACATTCAGTACTTC. This rearrangement joins TRBV19 to TRBJ2-4, with D perhaps matching TRBD2 (5 bases). This CDR3 has 13 amino acids. The germline V and J ends were trimmed by 5 bases and 3 bases, with 8 bases remaining between them. The germline V gene encodes CDR1 LNHDA and CDR2 SQIVND (reference sequence).

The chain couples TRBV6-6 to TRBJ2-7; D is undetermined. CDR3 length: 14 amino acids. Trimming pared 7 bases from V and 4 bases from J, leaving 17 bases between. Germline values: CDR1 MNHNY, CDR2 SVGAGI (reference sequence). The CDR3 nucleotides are TGTGCCAGCACCCCTCGGGTCCCCTATTACGAGCAGTACTTC. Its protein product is CASTPRVPYYEQYF.

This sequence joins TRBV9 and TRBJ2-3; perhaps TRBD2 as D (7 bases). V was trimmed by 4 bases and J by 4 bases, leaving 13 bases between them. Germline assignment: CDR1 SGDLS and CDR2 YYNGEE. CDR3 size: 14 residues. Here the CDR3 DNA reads TGTGCCAGCAGCCCGGGGGGCAGTCCAGATACGCAGTATTTT. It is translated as CASSPGGSPDTQYF.

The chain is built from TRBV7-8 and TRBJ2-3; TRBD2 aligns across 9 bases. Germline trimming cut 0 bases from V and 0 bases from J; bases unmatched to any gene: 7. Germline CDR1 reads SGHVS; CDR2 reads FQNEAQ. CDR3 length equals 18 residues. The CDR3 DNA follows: TGTGCCAGCAGCTTAGCACTAGCGGGCCAAATTAGCACAGATACGCAGTATTTT. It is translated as CASSLALAGQISTDTQYF.

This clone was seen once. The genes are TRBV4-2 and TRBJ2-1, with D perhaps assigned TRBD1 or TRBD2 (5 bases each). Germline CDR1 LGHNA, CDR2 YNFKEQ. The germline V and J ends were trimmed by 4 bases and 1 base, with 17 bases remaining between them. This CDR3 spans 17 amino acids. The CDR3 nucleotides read TGTGCCAGCAGCCTACTGCTCGGGACCTCGTCCTACAATGAGCAGTTCTTC. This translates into CASSLLLGTSSYNEQFF.

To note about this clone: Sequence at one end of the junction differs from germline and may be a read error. Here the CDR3 reads CASSLGLAGDYGQYF. Written as DNA, the CDR3 is TGTGCCAGCAGCTTAGGACTAGCGGGAGACTACGGGCAGTACTTC. The chain has TRBV7-9 and TRBJ2-7; 12 bases match TRBD2. The CDR3 spans 15 residues. Germline assignment: CDR1 SEHNR and CDR2 FQNEAQ (reference sequence).

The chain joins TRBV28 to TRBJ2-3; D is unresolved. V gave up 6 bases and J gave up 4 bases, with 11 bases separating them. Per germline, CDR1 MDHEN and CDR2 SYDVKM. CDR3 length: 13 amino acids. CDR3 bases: TGTGCCAGCAGCGAAACTTGGGCAGATACGCAGTATTTT. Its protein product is CASSETWADTQYF.

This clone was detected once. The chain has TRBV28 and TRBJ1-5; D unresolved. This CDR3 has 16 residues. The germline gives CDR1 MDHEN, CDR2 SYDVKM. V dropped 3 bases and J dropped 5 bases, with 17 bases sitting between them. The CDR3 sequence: CASSFSKGYTHQPQHF. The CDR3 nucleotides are TGTGCCAGCAGTTTTTCGAAGGGATACACTCATCAGCCCCAGCATTTT.

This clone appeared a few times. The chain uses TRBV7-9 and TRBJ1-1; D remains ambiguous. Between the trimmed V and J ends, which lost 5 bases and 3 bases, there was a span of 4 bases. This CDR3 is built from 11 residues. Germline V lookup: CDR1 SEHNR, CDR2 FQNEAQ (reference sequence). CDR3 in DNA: TGTGCCAGCAGCCCCTACACTGAAGCTTTCTTT. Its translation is CASSPYTEAFF.

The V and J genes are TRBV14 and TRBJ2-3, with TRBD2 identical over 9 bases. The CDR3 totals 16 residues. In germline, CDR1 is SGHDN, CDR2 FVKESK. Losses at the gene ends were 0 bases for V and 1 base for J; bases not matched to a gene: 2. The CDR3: CASSQEGGRGTDTQYF. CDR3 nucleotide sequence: TGTGCCAGCAGCCAAGAGGGCGGGAGGGGCACAGATACGCAGTATTTT. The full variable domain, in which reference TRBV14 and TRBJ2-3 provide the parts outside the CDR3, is EAGVTQFPSHSVIEKGQTVTLRCDPISGHDNLYWYRRVMGKEIKFLLHFVKESKQDESGMPNNRFLAERTGGTYSTLKVQPAELEDSGVYFCASSQEGGRGTDTQYFGPGTRLTVL.

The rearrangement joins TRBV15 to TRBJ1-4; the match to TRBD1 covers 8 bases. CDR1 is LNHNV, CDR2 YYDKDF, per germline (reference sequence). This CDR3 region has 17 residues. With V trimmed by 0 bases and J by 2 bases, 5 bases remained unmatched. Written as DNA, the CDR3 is TGTGCCACCAGCAGAGACGATAGGACAGGGACTAATGAAAAACTGTTTTTT. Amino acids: CATSRDDRTGTNEKLFF.

The CDR3 loop is CASSVAEGGYTF. CDR3 nucleotides: TGTGCCAGCAGCGTAGCGGAGGGTGGCTACACCTTC. The genes are TRBV9 and TRBJ1-2; D call uncertain. Germline CDR1 and CDR2: SGDLS and YYNGEE. The germline V and J ends were trimmed by 0 bases and 7 bases, with 7 bases remaining between them. This CDR3 spans 12 amino acids.

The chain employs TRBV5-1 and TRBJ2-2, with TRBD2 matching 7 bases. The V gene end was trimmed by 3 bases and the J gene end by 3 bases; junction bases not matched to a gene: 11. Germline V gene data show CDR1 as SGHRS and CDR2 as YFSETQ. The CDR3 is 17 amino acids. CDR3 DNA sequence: TGCGCCAGCAGCTGGCATTCGGAGCGGGAATACACCGGGGAGCTGTTTTTT. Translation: CASSWHSEREYTGELFF.

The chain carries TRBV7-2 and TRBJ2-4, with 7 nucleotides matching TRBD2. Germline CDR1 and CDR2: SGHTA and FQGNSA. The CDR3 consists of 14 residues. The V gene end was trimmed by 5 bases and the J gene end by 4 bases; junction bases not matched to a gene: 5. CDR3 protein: CASSTLAAKNIQYF. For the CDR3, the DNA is TGTGCCAGCAGCACTCTAGCGGCGAAAAACATTCAGTACTTC.

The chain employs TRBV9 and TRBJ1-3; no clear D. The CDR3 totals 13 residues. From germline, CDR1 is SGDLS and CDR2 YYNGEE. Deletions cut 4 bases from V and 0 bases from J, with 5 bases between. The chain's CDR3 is CASSRDSGNTIYF. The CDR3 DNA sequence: TGTGCCAGCAGCCGAGACTCTGGAAACACCATATATTTT.

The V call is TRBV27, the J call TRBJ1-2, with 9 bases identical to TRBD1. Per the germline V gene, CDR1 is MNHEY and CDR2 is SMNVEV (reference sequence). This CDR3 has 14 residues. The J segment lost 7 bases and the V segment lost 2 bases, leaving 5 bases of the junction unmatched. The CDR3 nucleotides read TGTGCCAGCAGTTTAGTCGGGACAGGGTCTGGCTACACCTTC. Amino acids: CASSLVGTGSGYTF.

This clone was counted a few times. CDR3 coding DNA: TGCGCCAGCAGCCAGCACGGCGGGAACACTGAAGCTTTCTTT. Amino acid sequence: CASSQHGGNTEAFF. The chain employs TRBV4-1 and TRBJ1-1; D not certain. V was cut by 3 bases and J by 1 base, with 9 bases left in between. This CDR3 has 14 amino acids. Looked up from germline, CDR1 is MGHRA and CDR2 is YSYEKL.

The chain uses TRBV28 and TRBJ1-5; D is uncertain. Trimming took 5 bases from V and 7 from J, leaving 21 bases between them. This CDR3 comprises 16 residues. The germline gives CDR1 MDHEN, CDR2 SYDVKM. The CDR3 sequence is CASSPRHSGSGQPQHF. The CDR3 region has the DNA TGTGCCAGCAGTCCCCGACATTCAGGTTCCGGGCAGCCCCAGCATTTT.

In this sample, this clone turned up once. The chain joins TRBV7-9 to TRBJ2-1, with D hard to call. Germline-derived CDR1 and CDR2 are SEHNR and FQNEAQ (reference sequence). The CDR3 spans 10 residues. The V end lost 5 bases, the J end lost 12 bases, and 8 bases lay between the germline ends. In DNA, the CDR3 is TGTGCCAGCAGCCGCCCGCCGCAGTTCTTC. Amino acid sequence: CASSRPPQFF.

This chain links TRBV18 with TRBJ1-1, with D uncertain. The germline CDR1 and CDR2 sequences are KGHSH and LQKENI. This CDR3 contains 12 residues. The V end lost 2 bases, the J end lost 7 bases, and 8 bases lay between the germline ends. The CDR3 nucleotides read TGTGCCAGCTCACCAATCAGTTTTGAAGCTTTCTTT. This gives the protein CASSPISFEAFF.

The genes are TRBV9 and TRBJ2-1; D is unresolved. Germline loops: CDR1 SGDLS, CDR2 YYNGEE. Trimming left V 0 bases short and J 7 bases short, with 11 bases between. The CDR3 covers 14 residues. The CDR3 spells CASSVVRSTNEQFF. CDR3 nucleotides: TGTGCCAGCAGCGTAGTCAGGTCCACGAATGAGCAGTTCTTC.

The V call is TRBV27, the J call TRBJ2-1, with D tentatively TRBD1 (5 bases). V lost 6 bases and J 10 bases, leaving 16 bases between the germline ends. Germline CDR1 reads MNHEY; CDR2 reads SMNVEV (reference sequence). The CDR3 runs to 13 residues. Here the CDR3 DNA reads TGTGCCAGCAGCCAAACCCAGGGCAGAGAGCAGTTCTTC. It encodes CASSQTQGREQFF.